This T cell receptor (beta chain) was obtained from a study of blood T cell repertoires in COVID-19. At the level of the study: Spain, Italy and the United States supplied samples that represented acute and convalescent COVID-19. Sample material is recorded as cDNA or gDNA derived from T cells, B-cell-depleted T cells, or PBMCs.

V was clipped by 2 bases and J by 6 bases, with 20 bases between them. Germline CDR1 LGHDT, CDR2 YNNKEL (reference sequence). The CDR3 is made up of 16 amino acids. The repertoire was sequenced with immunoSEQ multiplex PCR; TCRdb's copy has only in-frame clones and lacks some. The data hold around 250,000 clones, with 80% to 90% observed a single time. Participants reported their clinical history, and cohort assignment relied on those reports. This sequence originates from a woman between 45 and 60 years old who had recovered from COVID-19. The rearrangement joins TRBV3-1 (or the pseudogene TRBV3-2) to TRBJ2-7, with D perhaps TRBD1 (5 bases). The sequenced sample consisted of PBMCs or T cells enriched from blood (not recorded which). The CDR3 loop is CASSQTSQAFGGEQYF. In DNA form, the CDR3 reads TGTGCCAGCAGCCAAACTTCACAGGCGTTCGGTGGCGAGCAGTACTTC.